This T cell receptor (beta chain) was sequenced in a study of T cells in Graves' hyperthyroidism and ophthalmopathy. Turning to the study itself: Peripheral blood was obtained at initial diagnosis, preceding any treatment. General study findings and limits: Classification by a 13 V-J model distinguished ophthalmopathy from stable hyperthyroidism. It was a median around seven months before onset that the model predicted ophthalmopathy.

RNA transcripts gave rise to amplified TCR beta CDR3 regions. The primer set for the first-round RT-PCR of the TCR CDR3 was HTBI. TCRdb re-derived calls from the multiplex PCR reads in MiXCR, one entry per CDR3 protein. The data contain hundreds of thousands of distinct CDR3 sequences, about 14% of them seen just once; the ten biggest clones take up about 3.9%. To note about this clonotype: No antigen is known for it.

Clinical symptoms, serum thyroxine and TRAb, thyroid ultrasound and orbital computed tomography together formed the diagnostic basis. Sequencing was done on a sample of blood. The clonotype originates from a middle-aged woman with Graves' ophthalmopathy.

This chain's CDR3 is CASSEAWGLQETQYF. DNA of the CDR3: TGTGCCAGCAGTGAAGCTTGGGGACTCCAAGAGACCCAGTACTTC. The J gene is TRBJ2-5, the V gene TRBV6-1; tentative D call: TRBD2 (6 bases). In germline, CDR1 is MNHNS, CDR2 SASEGT. Trimming cost V 0 bases and J 1 base, with 9 bases left between them. The CDR3 covers 15 residues.